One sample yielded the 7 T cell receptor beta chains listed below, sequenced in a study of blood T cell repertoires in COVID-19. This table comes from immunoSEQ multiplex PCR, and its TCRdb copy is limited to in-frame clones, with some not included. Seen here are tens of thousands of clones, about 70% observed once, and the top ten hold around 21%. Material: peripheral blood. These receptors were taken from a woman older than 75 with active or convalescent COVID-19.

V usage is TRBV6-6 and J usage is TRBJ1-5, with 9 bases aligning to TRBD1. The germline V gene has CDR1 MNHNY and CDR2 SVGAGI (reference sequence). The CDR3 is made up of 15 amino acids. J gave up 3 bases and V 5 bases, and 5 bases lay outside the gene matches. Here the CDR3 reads CASSPTGGDNQPQHF. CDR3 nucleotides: TGTGCCAGCAGTCCAACAGGGGGCGACAATCAGCCCCAGCATTTT.

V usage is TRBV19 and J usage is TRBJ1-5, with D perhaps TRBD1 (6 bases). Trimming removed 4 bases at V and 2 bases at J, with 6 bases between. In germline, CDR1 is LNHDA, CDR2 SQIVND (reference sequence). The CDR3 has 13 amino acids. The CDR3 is CASSTGGNQPQHF. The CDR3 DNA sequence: TGTGCCAGTAGTACAGGGGGCAATCAGCCCCAGCATTTT.

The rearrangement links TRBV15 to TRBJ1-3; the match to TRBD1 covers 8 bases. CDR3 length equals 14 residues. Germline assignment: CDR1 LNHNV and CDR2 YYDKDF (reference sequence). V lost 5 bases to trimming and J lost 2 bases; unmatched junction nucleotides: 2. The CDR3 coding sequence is TGTGCCACCAGCGCAGGGGGCCCTGGAAACACCATATATTTT. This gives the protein CATSAGGPGNTIYF.

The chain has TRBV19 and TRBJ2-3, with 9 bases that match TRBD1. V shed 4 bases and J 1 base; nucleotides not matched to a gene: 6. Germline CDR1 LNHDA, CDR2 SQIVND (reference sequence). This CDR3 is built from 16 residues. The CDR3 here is CASSTKQGAGTDTQYF. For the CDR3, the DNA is TGTGCCAGTAGTACAAAACAGGGGGCTGGCACAGATACGCAGTATTTT.

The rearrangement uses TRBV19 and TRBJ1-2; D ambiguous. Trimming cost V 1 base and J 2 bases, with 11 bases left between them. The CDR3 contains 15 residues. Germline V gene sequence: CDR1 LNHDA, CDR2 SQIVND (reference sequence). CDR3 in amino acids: CASSIASGSNYGYTF. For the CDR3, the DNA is TGTGCCAGTAGTATAGCATCAGGTTCGAACTATGGCTACACCTTC.

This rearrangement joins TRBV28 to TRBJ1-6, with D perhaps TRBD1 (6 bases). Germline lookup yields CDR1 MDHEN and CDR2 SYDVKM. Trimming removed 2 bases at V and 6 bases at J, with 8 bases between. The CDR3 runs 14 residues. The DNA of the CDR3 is TGTGCCAGCAGTTTAGCAGGGGCTAATTCACCCCTCCACTTT. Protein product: CASSLAGANSPLHF.

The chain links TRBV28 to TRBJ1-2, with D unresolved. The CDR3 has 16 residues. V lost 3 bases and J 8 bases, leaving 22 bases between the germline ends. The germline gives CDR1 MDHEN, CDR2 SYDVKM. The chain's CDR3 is CASSFPLVEGHRGYTF. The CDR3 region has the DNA TGTGCCAGCAGTTTCCCCCTGGTGGAGGGTCATCGGGGCTACACCTTC.